The T cell receptor beta chain under discussion was sequenced for a study of T-cell reconstitution after alpha-beta-depleted transplantation in children. Preparation of the TCRbeta library was carried out with unique molecular identifiers. Via MiXCR, TCRdb re-called the PCR reads, giving one row per CDR3 protein. The repertoire holds roughly 500,000 distinct CDR3 sequences, 32% seen once, with about 2.3% in the top ten. CDR1 and CDR2 (germline): SGHDT, YYEEEE. The CDR3 is made up of 13 amino acids. In the case of this clonotype: One end of the junction varies from germline; a read error may be responsible.

The sequencing used PBMCs from the stem cell graft donor, collected from the stem cell graft. The J gene is TRBJ1-5, the V gene TRBV5-6; TRBD1 aligns across 8 bases. The receptor comes from a human donor who donated a stem cell graft to a child with aplastic anemia. The CDR3 nucleotides read TGCGGGGACAGGCTTAGGGGCAATCAGCCCCAGCATTTT. It encodes CGDRLRGNQPQHF.